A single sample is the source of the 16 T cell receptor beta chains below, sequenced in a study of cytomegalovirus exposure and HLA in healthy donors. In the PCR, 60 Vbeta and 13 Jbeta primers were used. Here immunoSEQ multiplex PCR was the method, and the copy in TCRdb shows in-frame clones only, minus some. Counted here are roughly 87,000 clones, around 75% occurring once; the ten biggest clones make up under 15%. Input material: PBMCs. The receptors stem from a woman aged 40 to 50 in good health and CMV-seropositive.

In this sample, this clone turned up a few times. CDR3 loop: CAIHSPGQGYTDTQYF. CDR3 DNA: TGTGCCATCCACTCTCCGGGACAGGGGTACACAGATACGCAGTATTTT. The rearrangement uses TRBV28 and TRBJ2-3; TRBD1 matches at 10 bases. CDR1 is MDHEN and CDR2 is SYDVKM in the germline V gene. V lost 10 bases to trimming and J lost 2 bases; unmatched junction nucleotides: 12. This CDR3 is built from 16 residues.

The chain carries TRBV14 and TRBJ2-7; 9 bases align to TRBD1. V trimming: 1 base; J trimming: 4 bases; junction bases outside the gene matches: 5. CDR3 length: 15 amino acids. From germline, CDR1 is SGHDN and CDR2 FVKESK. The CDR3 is CASSQGTGEGYEQYF. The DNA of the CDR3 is TGTGCCAGCAGCCAAGGGACAGGGGAGGGATACGAGCAGTACTTC.

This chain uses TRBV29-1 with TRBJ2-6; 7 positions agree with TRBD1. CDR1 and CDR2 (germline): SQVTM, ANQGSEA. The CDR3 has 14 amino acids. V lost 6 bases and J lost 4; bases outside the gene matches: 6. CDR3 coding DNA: TGCAGCGTAGGGACAGTTGAGGGGGCCAACGTCCTGACTTTC. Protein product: CSVGTVEGANVLTF.

The CDR3 reads CASSAGAYNEQFF. The CDR3, as DNA: TGTGCCAGCAGTGCGGGGGCATACAATGAGCAGTTCTTC. The chain recombines TRBV5-6 with TRBJ2-1; TRBD2 might be the D (7 bases). The CDR3 has 13 residues. Trimming removed 5 bases at V and 4 bases at J, with 10 bases between. Germline CDR1 reads SGHDT; CDR2 reads YYEEEE.

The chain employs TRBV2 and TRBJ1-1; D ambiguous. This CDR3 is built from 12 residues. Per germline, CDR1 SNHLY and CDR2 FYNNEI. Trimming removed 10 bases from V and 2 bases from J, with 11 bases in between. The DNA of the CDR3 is TGTGCCACCCGAGAACTTAACACTGAAGCTTTCTTT. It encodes CATRELNTEAFF.

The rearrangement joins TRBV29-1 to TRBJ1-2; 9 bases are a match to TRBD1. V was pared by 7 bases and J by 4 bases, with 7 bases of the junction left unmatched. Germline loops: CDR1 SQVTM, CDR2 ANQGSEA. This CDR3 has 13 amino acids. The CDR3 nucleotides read TGCAGCGCCGTGGGACAGGGTCTCTATGGCTACACCTTC. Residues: CSAVGQGLYGYTF. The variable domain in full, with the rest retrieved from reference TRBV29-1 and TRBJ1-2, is SAVISQKPSRDICQRGTSLTIQCQVDSQVTMMFWYRQQPGQSLTLIATANQGSEATYESGFVIDKFPISRPNLTFSTLTVSNMSPEDSSIYLCSAVGQGLYGYTFGSGTRLTVV.

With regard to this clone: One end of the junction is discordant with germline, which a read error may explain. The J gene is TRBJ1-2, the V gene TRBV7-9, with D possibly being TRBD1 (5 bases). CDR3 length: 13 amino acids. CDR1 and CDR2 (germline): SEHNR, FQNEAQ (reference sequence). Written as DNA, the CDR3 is TGTTCCAGCAGCTTATCAGGGATCTATGGCTACACCTTC. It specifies CSSSLSGIYGYTF.

CDR3 nucleotide sequence: TGTGCCAGTCAAGACAGGGGCCTTCGGTCGGGCACTGAAGCTTTCTTT. Translating it yields CASQDRGLRSGTEAFF. The chain combines TRBV19 with TRBJ1-1; TRBD1 matches at 8 bases. J was trimmed by 4 bases and V by 8 bases; bases with no gene match: 15. Germline values: CDR1 LNHDA, CDR2 SQIVND (reference sequence). The CDR3 has 16 amino acids.

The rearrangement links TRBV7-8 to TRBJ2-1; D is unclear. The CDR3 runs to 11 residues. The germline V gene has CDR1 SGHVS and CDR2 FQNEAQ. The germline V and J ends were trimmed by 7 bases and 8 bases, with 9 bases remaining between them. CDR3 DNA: TGTGCCAGCACCCGAGAGGATGAGCAGTTCTTC. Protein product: CASTREDEQFF.

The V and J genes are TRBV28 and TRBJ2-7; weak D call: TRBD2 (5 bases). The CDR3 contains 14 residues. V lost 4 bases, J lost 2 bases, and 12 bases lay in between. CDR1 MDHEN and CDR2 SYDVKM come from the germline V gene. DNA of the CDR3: TGTGCCAGCAGTTCCCCCCCGCGGGCCTACGAGCAGTACTTC. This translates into CASSSPPRAYEQYF.

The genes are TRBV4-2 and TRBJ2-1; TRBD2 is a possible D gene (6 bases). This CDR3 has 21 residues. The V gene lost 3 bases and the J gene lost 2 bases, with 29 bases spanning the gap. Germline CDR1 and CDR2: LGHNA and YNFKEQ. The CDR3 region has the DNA TGTGCCAGCAGCCATGGAAGGCCCCCCCCGACGGGAGATAGGACCTACAATGAGCAGTTCTTC. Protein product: CASSHGRPPPTGDRTYNEQFF.

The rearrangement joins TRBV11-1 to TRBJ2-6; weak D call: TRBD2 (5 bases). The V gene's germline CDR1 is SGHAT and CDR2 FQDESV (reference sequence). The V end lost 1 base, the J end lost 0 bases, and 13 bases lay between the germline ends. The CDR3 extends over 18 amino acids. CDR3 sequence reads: CASSLVPSGSSGANVLTF. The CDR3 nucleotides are TGTGCCAGCAGCTTAGTGCCGAGCGGAAGCTCTGGGGCCAACGTCCTGACTTTC.

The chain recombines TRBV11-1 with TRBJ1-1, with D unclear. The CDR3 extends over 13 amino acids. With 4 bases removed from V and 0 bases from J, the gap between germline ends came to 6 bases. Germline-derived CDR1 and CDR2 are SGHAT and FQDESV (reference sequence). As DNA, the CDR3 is TGTGCCAGCAGCTCAGGTTTGAACACTGAAGCTTTCTTT. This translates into CASSSGLNTEAFF. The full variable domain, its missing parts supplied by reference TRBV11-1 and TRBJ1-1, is EAEVAQSPRYKITEKSQAVAFWCDPISGHATLYWYRQILGQGPELLVQFQDESVVDDSQLPKDRFSAERLKGVDSTLKIQPAELGDSAMYLCASSSGLNTEAFFGQGTRLTVV.

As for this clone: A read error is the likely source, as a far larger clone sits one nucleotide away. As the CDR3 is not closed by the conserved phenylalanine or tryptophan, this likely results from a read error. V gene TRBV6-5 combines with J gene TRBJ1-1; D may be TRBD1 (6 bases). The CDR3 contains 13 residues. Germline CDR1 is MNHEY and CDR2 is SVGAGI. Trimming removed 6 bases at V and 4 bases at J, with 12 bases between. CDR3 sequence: CASSQQGATEAFL. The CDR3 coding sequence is TGTGCCAGCAGCCAACAGGGTGCCACTGAAGCTTTCTTG.

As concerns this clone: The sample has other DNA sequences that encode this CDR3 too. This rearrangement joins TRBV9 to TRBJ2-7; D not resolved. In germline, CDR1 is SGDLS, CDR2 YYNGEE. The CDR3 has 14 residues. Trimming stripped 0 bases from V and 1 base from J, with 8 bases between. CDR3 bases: TGTGCCAGCAGCGTAGGAGGAGAATCCTACGAGCAGTACTTC. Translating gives CASSVGGESYEQYF.

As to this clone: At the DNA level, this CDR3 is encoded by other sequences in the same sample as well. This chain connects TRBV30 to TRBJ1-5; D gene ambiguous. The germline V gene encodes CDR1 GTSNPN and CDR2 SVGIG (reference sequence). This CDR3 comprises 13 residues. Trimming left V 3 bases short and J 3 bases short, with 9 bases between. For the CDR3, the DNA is TGTGCCTGGAGCCGGCAGGACAATCAGCCCCAGCATTTT. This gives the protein CAWSRQDNQPQHF.